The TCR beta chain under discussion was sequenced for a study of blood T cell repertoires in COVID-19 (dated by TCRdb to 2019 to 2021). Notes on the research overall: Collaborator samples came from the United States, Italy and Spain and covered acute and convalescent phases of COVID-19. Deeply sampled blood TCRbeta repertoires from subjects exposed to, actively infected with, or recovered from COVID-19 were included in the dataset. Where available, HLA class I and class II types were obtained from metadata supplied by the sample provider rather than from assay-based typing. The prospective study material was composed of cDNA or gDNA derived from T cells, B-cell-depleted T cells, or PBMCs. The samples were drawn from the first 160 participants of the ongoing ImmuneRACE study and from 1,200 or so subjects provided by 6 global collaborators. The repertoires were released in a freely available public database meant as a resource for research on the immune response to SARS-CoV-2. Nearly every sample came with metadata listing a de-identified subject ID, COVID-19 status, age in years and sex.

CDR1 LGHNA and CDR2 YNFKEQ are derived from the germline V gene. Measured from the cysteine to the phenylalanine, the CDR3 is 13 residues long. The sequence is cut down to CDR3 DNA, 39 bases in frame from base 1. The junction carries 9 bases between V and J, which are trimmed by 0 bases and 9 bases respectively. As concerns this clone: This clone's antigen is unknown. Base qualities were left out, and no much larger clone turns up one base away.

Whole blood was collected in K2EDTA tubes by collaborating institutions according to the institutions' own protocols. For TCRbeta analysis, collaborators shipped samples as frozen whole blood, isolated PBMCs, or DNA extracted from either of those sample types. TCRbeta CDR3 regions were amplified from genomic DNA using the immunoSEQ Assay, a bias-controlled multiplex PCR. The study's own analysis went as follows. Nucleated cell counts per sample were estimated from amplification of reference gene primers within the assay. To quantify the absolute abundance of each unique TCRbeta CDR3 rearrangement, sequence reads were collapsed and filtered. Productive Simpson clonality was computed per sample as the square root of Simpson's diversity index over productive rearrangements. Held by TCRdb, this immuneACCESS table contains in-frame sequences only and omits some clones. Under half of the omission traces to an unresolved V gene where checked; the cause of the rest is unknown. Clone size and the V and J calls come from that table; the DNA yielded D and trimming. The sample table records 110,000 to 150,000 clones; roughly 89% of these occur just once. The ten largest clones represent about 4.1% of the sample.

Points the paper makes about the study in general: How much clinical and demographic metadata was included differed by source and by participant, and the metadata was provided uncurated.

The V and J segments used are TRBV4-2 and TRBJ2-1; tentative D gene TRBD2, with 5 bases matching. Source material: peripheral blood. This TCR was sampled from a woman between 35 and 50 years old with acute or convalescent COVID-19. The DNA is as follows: TGTGCCAGCAGCCAAGATCGGACTCTTGAGCAGTTCTTC. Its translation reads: CASSQDRTLEQFF.